Below, 29 T cell receptor beta chains from the same sample are listed, as sequenced in a study of response to subunit inactivated influenza vaccine. TCRdb re-called the RT-PCR reads through MiXCR, storing one row per CDR3 protein. The sample contains 600,000 to 850,000 distinct CDR3 sequences, 12% to 15% of which appear only once. Sequencing was performed on PBMCs from blood, taken approximately 15 days before vaccination. The receptors stem from a man in his fifties who received an inactivated influenza vaccine.

This clonotype appeared a few times. The rearrangement joins TRBV5-1 to TRBJ2-5; D is perhaps TRBD2 (6 bases). V was pared by 1 base and J by 8 bases, with 18 bases between. Germline CDR1 reads SGHRS; CDR2 reads YFSETQ. CDR3 length: 15 residues. For the CDR3, the DNA is TGCGCCAGCAGCTTGCTTACGGGAGCCCACGAAACCCAGTACTTC. Translating it yields CASSLLTGAHETQYF.

The rearrangement links TRBV12-3 or TRBV12-4 to TRBJ2-7, with 11 bases that match TRBD2. Losses at the gene ends were 6 bases for V and 5 bases for J; bases not matched to a gene: 9. CDR3 length: 15 residues. The chain's CDR3 is CASRYSGGASNEQYF. In nucleotides, the CDR3 is TGTGCCAGCAGGTATAGCGGGGGGGCCAGCAACGAGCAGTACTTC.

The CDR3 region has the DNA TGTGCCAGCAGAACCGGGACAGCGAACACCGGGGAGCTGTTTTTT. Translating it yields CASRTGTANTGELFF. The chain uses TRBV2 and TRBJ2-2; 7 bases agree with TRBD1. This CDR3 is 15 amino acids long. The V and J ends lost 6 bases and 0 bases, in that order; junction bases with no gene match: 4. CDR1 is SNHLY, CDR2 FYNNEI, per germline. The full variable domain, with the rest looked up from reference TRBV2 and TRBJ2-2, is EPEVTQTPSHQVTQMGQEVILRCVPISNHLYFYWYRQILGQKVEFLVSFYNNEISEKSEIFDDQFSVERPDGSNFTLKIRSTKLEDSAMYFCASRTGTANTGELFFGEGSRLTVL.

The rearrangement links TRBV5-1 to TRBJ1-4; TRBD1 is a possible D gene (6 bases). The V gene lost 4 bases and the J gene lost 8 bases, with 15 bases spanning the gap. The CDR3 consists of 14 residues. Germline CDR1 reads SGHRS; CDR2 reads YFSETQ. The CDR3 DNA is TGCGCCAGCAGCAAGTACAGGGAGGACGAAAAACTGTTTTTT. Translating it yields CASSKYREDEKLFF.

Here the CDR3 reads CASSLLGVGNEQFF. CDR3 nucleotide sequence: TGTGCCAGCAGTTTACTGGGAGTGGGCAATGAGCAGTTCTTC. This chain connects TRBV6-2 or TRBV6-3 to TRBJ2-1, with D possibly TRBD2 on 5 matching bases. Germline V gene data show CDR1 as MNHEY and CDR2 as SVGEGT. The CDR3 covers 14 residues. V lost 4 bases to trimming and J lost 6 bases, with 13 bases between them.

The chain joins TRBV27 to TRBJ2-5; D might be TRBD2 (6 bases). Germline values: CDR1 MNHEY, CDR2 SMNVEV (reference sequence). This CDR3 spans 15 amino acids. Trimming left V 1 base short and J 0 bases short, with 9 bases between. In nucleotides, the CDR3 is TGTGCCAGCAGTTTATTAGCGGAGTACCAAGAGACCCAGTACTTC. This sequence encodes CASSLLAEYQETQYF.

The chain joins TRBV7-2 to TRBJ2-5; possibly TRBD1 for D (5 bases). The CDR3 covers 14 residues. Germline V lookup: CDR1 SGHTA, CDR2 FQGNSA. Trimming pared 4 bases from V and 5 bases from J, leaving 14 bases between. CDR3 DNA sequence: TGTGCCAGCAGCTCGTCCAGGGTCGGGGAGACCCAGTACTTC. This sequence encodes CASSSSRVGETQYF.

This clonotype has just a few counts. The V call is TRBV5-1, the J call TRBJ2-4, with D tentatively TRBD2 (6 bases). Looked up from germline, CDR1 is SGHRS and CDR2 is YFSETQ. The CDR3 is made up of 20 amino acids. Trimming took off 4 bases at V and 1 base at J, with 27 bases between the two ends. The CDR3 reads CASSLGGGLGLGDAKNIQYF. CDR3 DNA: TGCGCCAGCAGCCTCGGGGGAGGTTTAGGGCTGGGGGACGCCAAAAACATTCAGTACTTC.

This clonotype was detected many times. The chain couples TRBV28 to TRBJ2-4, with 9 bases aligning to TRBD1. V was pared by 4 bases and J by 0 bases, with 10 bases of the junction left unmatched. CDR1 MDHEN and CDR2 SYDVKM come from the germline V gene. The CDR3 consists of 18 residues. The CDR3 is CASSSDRGFIIAKNIQYF. The CDR3 DNA follows: TGTGCCAGCAGTTCGGACAGGGGCTTCATTATAGCCAAAAACATTCAGTACTTC.

This clonotype was seen more than once but under ten times. V and J are TRBV20-1 and TRBJ2-5; 8 bases align to TRBD2. Germline V lookup: CDR1 DFQATT, CDR2 SNEGSKA (reference sequence). V shed 5 bases and J 4 bases; nucleotides not matched to a gene: 9. The CDR3 covers 14 residues. The CDR3 nucleotides are TGCAGTGCTCCCCAAGCGGGAGCCGGAGAGACCCAGTACTTC. This codes for CSAPQAGAGETQYF.

This clonotype was seen repeatedly, ten times or more. Here the CDR3 reads CATSAGDNEQFF. In DNA, the CDR3 is TGTGCCACCAGTGCAGGGGACAATGAGCAGTTCTTC. The chain links TRBV24-1 to TRBJ2-1; weak D call: TRBD1 (6 bases). The CDR3 runs to 12 residues. The germline CDR1 and CDR2 sequences are KGHDR and SFDVKD. With 5 bases removed from V and 5 bases from J, the gap between germline ends came to 6 bases.

The J gene is TRBJ2-2, the V gene TRBV7-9, with 7 bases lining up with TRBD2. Germline CDR1 reads SEHNR; CDR2 reads FQNEAQ (reference sequence). The CDR3 consists of 15 residues. Losses at the gene ends were 4 bases for V and 6 bases for J; bases not matched to a gene: 8. The CDR3 here is CASSSRAAGSGELFF. CDR3 DNA: TGTGCCAGCAGCTCCAGAGCAGCGGGGTCCGGGGAGCTGTTTTTT.

The chain has TRBV7-2 and TRBJ2-5; 9 bases align to TRBD2. The length of the CDR3 is 16 residues. CDR1 and CDR2 (germline): SGHTA, FQGNSA. Trimming cost V 1 base and J 4 bases; bases outside gene matches: 7. CDR3 in DNA: TGTGCCAGCAGCTTAGTTGGCGGGGGGGCCTTAGAGACCCAGTACTTC. This gives the protein CASSLVGGGALETQYF.

This clonotype was found a few times. J is TRBJ2-7 and V is TRBV20-1; TRBD2 matches at 9 bases. CDR1 is DFQATT and CDR2 is SNEGSKA in the germline V gene (reference sequence). CDR3 length: 14 residues. V lost 5 bases, J lost 4 bases, and 9 bases stayed unmatched. The CDR3 here is CSAFGGGRGYEQYF. CDR3 in DNA: TGCAGTGCTTTTGGGGGCGGGAGGGGGTACGAGCAGTACTTC.

This clonotype was observed a few times. The chain couples TRBV4-1 to TRBJ2-2, with 9 bases fitting TRBD2. The V gene's germline CDR1 is MGHRA and CDR2 YSYEKL. The CDR3 consists of 18 residues. The V and J ends lost 3 bases and 5 bases, in that order; junction bases with no gene match: 13. The CDR3 DNA follows: TGCGCCAGCAGCCATCCCCTCAGCACGCTAGCGGGGACCGGGGAGCTGTTTTTT. Amino acid sequence: CASSHPLSTLAGTGELFF.

The CDR3: CSASGTPRRETQYF. CDR3 nucleotides: TGCAGTGCCAGCGGAACCCCGCGCCGAGAGACCCAGTACTTC. This sequence joins TRBV20-1 and TRBJ2-5; D may be TRBD2 (5 bases). V was shortened by 6 bases and J by 4 bases, with 18 bases between the two germline ends. Germline CDR1 reads DFQATT; CDR2 reads SNEGSKA (reference sequence). The CDR3 is 14 residues long.

This chain joins TRBV20-1 and TRBJ2-5, with no clear D. Trimming removed 3 bases at V and 2 bases at J, with 16 bases between. Germline values: CDR1 DFQATT, CDR2 SNEGSKA (reference sequence). This CDR3 is 15 amino acids long. CDR3 residues: CSASVSGQEQETQYF. DNA for the CDR3: TGCAGTGCTAGCGTGAGTGGGCAGGAGCAAGAGACCCAGTACTTC.

This clonotype was observed a handful of times. The chain combines TRBV2 with TRBJ2-3; D not resolved. The CDR3 runs 16 residues. Germline values: CDR1 SNHLY, CDR2 FYNNEI. V dropped 2 bases and J dropped 2 bases, with 14 bases sitting between them. CDR3 in amino acids: CASSEKVAGPTDTQYF. The DNA of the CDR3 is TGTGCCAGCAGTGAAAAGGTGGCAGGACCCACAGATACGCAGTATTTT.

V usage is TRBV7-9 and J usage is TRBJ2-3; 8 bases map to TRBD2. Germline-derived CDR1 and CDR2 are SEHNR and FQNEAQ (reference sequence). The CDR3 spans 15 residues. The V segment lost 5 bases and the J segment 1 base; nucleotides outside the gene matches: 5. In DNA, the CDR3 is TGTGCCAGCAGCCATGAGCGGGAGCGCACAGATACGCAGTATTTT. Its translation is CASSHERERTDTQYF. The full variable domain, in which reference TRBV7-9 and TRBJ2-3 provide the parts outside the CDR3, is DTGVSQNPRHKITKRGQNVTFRCDPISEHNRLYWYRQTLGQGPEFLTYFQNEAQLEKSRLLSDRFSAERPKGSFSTLEIQRTEQGDSAMYLCASSHERERTDTQYFGPGTRLTVL.

This clonotype was recorded many times. V usage is TRBV25-1 and J usage is TRBJ1-2; the D gene is possibly TRBD1 (6 bases). This CDR3 is 15 amino acids long. Germline loops: CDR1 MGHDK, CDR2 SYGVNS. V gave up 2 bases and J gave up 2 bases, with 12 bases separating them. The CDR3 sequence is CASSERSGQNYGYTF. The CDR3 DNA is TGTGCCAGCAGTGAAAGATCAGGACAGAACTATGGCTACACCTTC.

This clonotype has a handful of counts. The chain is built from TRBV6-2 or TRBV6-3 and TRBJ2-1; D gene unclear. Germline V gives CDR1 MNHEY, CDR2 SVGEGT. CDR3 size: 13 residues. Deletions cut 7 bases from V and 6 bases from J, with 13 bases between. This CDR3 is CASTTYSSNEQFF. The CDR3 bases are TGTGCCAGCACCACGTACTCCAGCAATGAGCAGTTCTTC.

This clonotype was counted between two and nine times. The chain uses TRBV7-2 and TRBJ2-2, with D perhaps being TRBD1 or TRBD2 (5 bases each). Germline V gene data show CDR1 as SGHTA and CDR2 as FQGNSA. The V gene lost 2 bases and the J gene lost 1 base, with 8 bases spanning the gap. The CDR3 totals 15 residues. The CDR3 reads CASSLWGRNTGELFF. In DNA, the CDR3 is TGTGCCAGCAGCTTATGGGGGAGGAACACCGGGGAGCTGTTTTTT. The variable domain in full, with the rest retrieved from reference TRBV7-2 and TRBJ2-2, is GAGVSQSPSNKVTEKGKDVELRCDPISGHTALYWYRQSLGQGLEFLIYFQGNSAPDKSGLPSDRFSAERTGGSVSTLTIQRTQQEDSAVYLCASSLWGRNTGELFFGEGSRLTVL.

This clonotype was detected a few times. Here the CDR3 reads CASRPRGGSTDTQYF. The CDR3 DNA follows: TGTGCCAGCAGGCCCAGGGGGGGTAGCACAGATACGCAGTATTTT. The genes are TRBV6-4 and TRBJ2-3; either TRBD1 or TRBD2 may fit D (7 bases each). The V gene lost 6 bases and the J gene lost 0 bases, with 13 bases spanning the gap. Germline values: CDR1 MRHNA, CDR2 SNTAGT. CDR3 length: 15 residues.

This clonotype appeared many times. The chain employs TRBV7-2 and TRBJ2-7, with TRBD2 as a possible D gene (6 bases). Germline V gene sequence: CDR1 SGHTA, CDR2 FQGNSA. This CDR3 contains 14 residues. Between the trimmed V and J ends, which lost 3 bases and 2 bases, there was a span of 11 bases. The chain's CDR3 is CASSFGGHTYEQYF. CDR3 nucleotides: TGTGCCAGCAGCTTCGGAGGGCACACCTACGAGCAGTACTTC.

A few counts support this clonotype. This chain uses TRBV7-2 with TRBJ1-2, with D unclear. CDR3 length equals 12 residues. Germline V gene lookup returns CDR1 SGHTA and CDR2 FQGNSA. V was shortened by 5 bases and J by 8 bases, with 12 bases between the two germline ends. The DNA for the CDR3 is TGTGCCAGCAGCGTTTACAGCTGGGGCTACACCTTC. Translating it yields CASSVYSWGYTF.

The rearrangement joins TRBV6-2 or TRBV6-3 to TRBJ2-7, with D tentatively TRBD2 (5 bases). Trimming cost V 4 bases and J 4 bases, with 5 bases left between them. Per germline, CDR1 MNHEY and CDR2 SVGEGT. The CDR3 length is 11 residues. Here the CDR3 reads CASSWEYEQYF. DNA for the CDR3: TGTGCCAGCAGTTGGGAGTACGAGCAGTACTTC.

This clonotype was observed a few times. The chain couples TRBV2 to TRBJ1-5, with no clear D. The germline V and J ends were trimmed by 7 bases and 0 bases, with 7 bases remaining between them. The CDR3 covers 13 residues. The germline gives CDR1 SNHLY, CDR2 FYNNEI. The CDR3 coding sequence is TGTGCCAGCAAGGGAAATAGCAATCAGCCCCAGCATTTT. Residues: CASKGNSNQPQHF.

This rearrangement joins TRBV7-2 to TRBJ1-1; maybe TRBD1 (5 bases). The CDR3 sequence is 14 residues long. Trimming took 5 bases from V and 6 from J, leaving 16 bases between them. The germline V gene encodes CDR1 SGHTA and CDR2 FQGNSA. The CDR3 DNA reads as TGTGCCAGCAGCGCCCGGGAGTGGGGGGCTGAAGCTTTCTTT. Translating it yields CASSAREWGAEAFF.

This chain uses TRBV5-5 with TRBJ1-1; tentatively, D is TRBD1 (5 bases). Germline V gives CDR1 SGHKS, CDR2 YYEKEE (reference sequence). The CDR3 consists of 15 residues. V shed 2 bases and J shed 2 bases, with 13 bases lying between them. This CDR3 reads CASSFAGGPNTEAFF. As DNA, the CDR3 is TGTGCCAGCAGCTTTGCCGGGGGACCTAACACTGAAGCTTTCTTT.